A selection of T cell receptor beta chains follows, all from one sample in a study of cytomegalovirus exposure and HLA in healthy donors. Clones were sequenced by immunoSEQ multiplex PCR, and TCRdb holds only the in-frame ones, with some missing. Of roughly 100,000 clones in the sample, less than 85% were seen once. Material: PBMCs. The receptors originated from a woman aged 55-69 years in good health and CMV-seropositive. The CDR3 runs from the conserved cysteine through the conserved F or W. Each record gives: D gene, clone size, J gene, V gene, CDR3 protein, CDR3 DNA. A D gene is named only where the DNA matches it firmly. The size entry is marked missing in some rows and otherwise reads once, few, many or a size class.

>NA|NA|TRBJ2-7|TRBV2
CAGSKRTDKNSYEQYF
TGTGCCGGCAGCAAAAGGACAGACAAGAACTCCTACGAGCAGTACTTC
>NA|NA|TRBJ2-5|TRBV5-4
CASSLSQIPETQYF
TGTGCCAGCAGCTTAAGTCAGATTCCAGAGACCCAGTACTTC
>NA|NA|TRBJ2-3|TRBV28
CASSTQGWGKADTQYF
TGTGCCAGCAGCACCCAAGGGTGGGGCAAGGCAGATACGCAGTATTTT
>TRBD1|NA|TRBJ2-7|TRBV5-1
CASSTGTGLREQYF
TGCGCCAGCAGCACCGGGACAGGGTTAAGGGAGCAGTACTTC
>NA|NA|TRBJ2-1|TRBV27
CASRRNSYSYNEQFF
TGTGCCAGCAGGAGAAACAGTTACTCCTACAATGAGCAGTTCTTC
>NA|NA|TRBJ2-7|TRBV18
CASSAVNSYEQYF
TGTGCCAGCTCAGCGGTCAACTCGTACGAGCAGTACTTC
>NA|NA|TRBJ2-7|TRBV7-9
CSSSGTVYEQYF
TGTTCCAGCAGCGGGACAGTCTACGAGCAGTACTTC
>NA|few|TRBJ1-5|TRBV5-4
CASSLGGREGQPQHF
TGTGCCAGCAGCCTGGGGGGAAGGGAGGGTCAGCCCCAGCATTTT
>NA|NA|TRBJ1-5|TRBV6-6
CASSYRGGYGGHF
TGTGCCAGCAGTTACCGGGGGGGGTACGGGGGGCATTTT
>TRBD2|NA|TRBJ2-1|TRBV6-1
CASSEMGLAGYNEQFF
TGTGCCAGCAGTGAAATGGGACTAGCGGGATACAATGAGCAGTTCTTC
>NA|NA|TRBJ1-2|TRBV2
CASSEARLHYGYTF
TGTGCCAGCAGTGAAGCCAGGCTCCACTATGGCTACACCTTC
>NA|NA|TRBJ1-1|TRBV5-1
CASSLEGGDSEAFF
TGCGCCAGCAGCTTGGAGGGGGGGGATTCTGAAGCTTTCTTT
>NA|NA|TRBJ1-1|TRBV6-5
CASSYSGRGNTEAFF
TGTGCCAGCAGTTACTCGGGGCGCGGGAACACTGAAGCTTTCTTT
>TRBD1|NA|TRBJ2-7|TRBV9
CASSGGTANSYEQYF
TGTGCCAGCAGCGGAGGGACAGCAAATTCCTACGAGCAGTACTTC
>TRBD1|few|TRBJ1-1|TRBV30
CAWSATGKITEAFF
TGTGCCTGGAGTGCGACAGGGAAAATTACTGAAGCTTTCTTT
>NA|NA|TRBJ2-1|TRBV29-1
CSSYSPRDNEQFF
TGCAGCTCCTACTCTCCGAGGGACAATGAGCAGTTCTTC
>TRBD2|NA|TRBJ2-1|TRBV7-9
CASTLRLAVDEQFF
TGTGCCAGCACCTTAAGACTAGCCGTCGATGAGCAGTTCTTC
>NA|NA|TRBJ2-7|TRBV5-6
CASSLGGTNEQYF
TGTGCCAGCAGCTTGGGGGGGACAAACGAGCAGTACTTC
>NA|few|TRBJ1-1|TRBV6-5
CASSYSTGSEKAFF
TGTGCCAGCAGTTACTCGACGGGGAGCGAGAAAGCTTTCTTT
>NA|NA|TRBJ2-5|TRBV5-1
CASSLILSETQYF
TGCGCCAGCAGCTTGATCTTATCGGAGACCCAGTACTTC
>TRBD2|NA|TRBJ2-1|TRBV30
CAWSFQTSGRYNEQFF
TGTGCCTGGAGTTTCCAGACTAGCGGGCGCTACAATGAGCAGTTCTTC
>TRBD1|once|TRBJ1-2|TRBV10-3
CATENTIGTGRGYTF
TGTGCCACCGAAAATACAATAGGGACAGGGAGGGGCTACACCTTC
>TRBD1|once|TRBJ1-1|TRBV28
CASSPPGQGWNTEAFF
TGTGCCAGCAGTCCCCCGGGACAGGGGTGGAACACTGAAGCTTTCTTT
>NA|NA|TRBJ2-2|TRBV5-1
CASSLSTGWTGELFF
TGCGCCAGCAGCTTGAGCACAGGGTGGACCGGGGAGCTGTTTTTT
>NA|NA|TRBJ2-6|TRBV7-2
CASRSRTAFSGANVLTF
TGTGCCAGCAGGTCTAGGACAGCCTTCTCTGGGGCCAACGTCCTGACTTTC
>TRBD1|NA|TRBJ2-7|TRBV6-6
CASRYGTGASYEQYF
TGTGCCAGCAGATATGGGACAGGGGCTTCCTACGAGCAGTACTTC
>TRBD1|NA|TRBJ1-2|TRBV29-1
CSVWTGRDYGYTF
TGCAGCGTATGGACAGGGAGAGACTATGGCTACACCTTC
>NA|NA|TRBJ1-1|TRBV6-1
CASGKTRDGTEAFF
TGTGCCAGCGGGAAGACTAGGGATGGGACTGAAGCTTTCTTT
>NA|NA|TRBJ2-2|TRBV28
CASSPPVTGGELFF
TGTGCCAGCAGCCCCCCTGTGACAGGCGGGGAGCTGTTTTTT
>TRBD2|NA|TRBJ2-5|TRBV6-5
CASSASGGQETQYF
TGTGCCAGCAGTGCTAGCGGAGGCCAAGAGACCCAGTACTTC
>NA|NA|TRBJ1-2|TRBV9
CASSATGEGYGYTF
TGTGCCAGCAGCGCGACCGGGGAGGGCTATGGCTACACCTTC
>TRBD1|NA|TRBJ1-2|TRBV27
CASSTHRGNYGYTF
TGTGCCAGCAGTACACACAGGGGGAACTATGGCTACACCTTC
>TRBD2|NA|TRBJ2-7|TRBV14
CASSQVRTSSSYEQYF
TGTGCCAGCAGCCAGGTCCGGACTAGCTCCTCCTACGAGCAGTACTTC
>TRBD2|NA|TRBJ2-7|TRBV29-1
CSVELAGYEQYF
TGCAGCGTTGAACTAGCGGGCTACGAGCAGTACTTC
>TRBD2|few|TRBJ2-7|TRBV6-1
CASSPWREGNEQYF
TGTGCCAGCAGCCCCTGGCGGGAGGGCAACGAGCAGTACTTC
>TRBD2|NA|TRBJ2-5|TRBV9
CASSVRARGETQYF
TGTGCCAGCAGCGTTCGGGCGCGGGGGGAGACCCAGTACTTC
>NA|NA|TRBJ1-5|TRBV28
CASSLLSFSGVDSNQPQHF
TGTGCCAGCAGTTTATTATCGTTTTCGGGAGTCGATAGCAATCAGCCCCAGCATTTT
>NA|NA|TRBJ1-2|TRBV5-6
CASSFGGSNYGYTF
TGTGCCAGCAGCTTTGGGGGGTCTAACTATGGCTACACCTTC
>NA|few|TRBJ1-1|TRBV6-6
CASTPGMNTEAFF
TGTGCCAGCACCCCCGGGATGAACACTGAAGCTTTCTTT
>TRBD1|once|TRBJ1-2|TRBV13
CASRPPNRDRGYGYTF
TGTGCCAGCAGGCCTCCCAACCGGGACAGGGGATATGGCTACACCTTC
>NA|NA|TRBJ1-2|TRBV11-2
CASSYNSGGYTF
TGTGCCAGCAGCTACAACAGCGGAGGCTACACCTTC
>TRBD1|NA|TRBJ1-3|TRBV5-1
CASSTGQGGNTIYF
TGCGCCAGCAGCACCGGACAGGGGGGAAACACCATATATTTT
>NA|NA|TRBJ2-7|TRBV7-2
CASSLVGRVDEQYF
TGTGCCAGCAGCTTAGTAGGCAGGGTCGACGAGCAGTACTTC
>TRBD2|NA|TRBJ2-5|TRBV28
CASSSLAGGRETQYF
TGTGCCAGCAGTTCACTAGCGGGGGGGAGAGAGACCCAGTACTTC
>TRBD1|few|TRBJ1-2|TRBV6-1
CASSRTGDYGYTF
TGTGCCAGCAGCCGGACAGGGGACTATGGCTACACCTTC
>TRBD1|NA|TRBJ2-2|TRBV18
CASLPGTGGRELFF
TGTGCCAGCCTCCCGGGGACAGGGGGCCGGGAGCTGTTTTTT
>NA|NA|TRBJ1-5|TRBV5-1
CASSLYGDQPQHF
TGCGCCAGCAGCTTGTATGGAGATCAGCCCCAGCATTTT
>TRBD1|NA|TRBJ2-5|TRBV6-7
CASSYSLPGQYQETQYF
TGTGCCAGCAGTTACTCCCTCCCGGGACAGTACCAAGAGACCCAGTACTTC